The rows below give T cell receptor beta chains drawn from one sample of a study of T cells after yellow fever vaccination. TCRdb reanalysed the 5' RACE reads using MiXCR and keeps one entry per CDR3 protein. Among about 260,000 distinct CDR3 sequences listed, over 10% were seen once. The sample consisted of CD4+ T cells sorted from PBMCs, taken 45 days after the yellow fever booster vaccination. Receptor source: a man in his thirties or forties who received the YFV17D yellow fever vaccine. Each CDR3 is given with its conserved first and last residue. Each record gives: J gene, clone size, D gene, V gene, CDR3 protein, CDR3 DNA. The D gene is left open where the match is weak. A row's size may be missing; if present it is once, few, many or a size class.

TRBJ2-6	few	TRBD2	TRBV10-3	CAISEPGGISGANVLTF	TGTGCCATCAGTGAGCCGGGGGGTATCTCAGGGGCCAACGTCCTGACTTTC
TRBJ2-5	few	.	TRBV5-1	CASSGFGVVEETQYF	TGCGCCAGCAGCGGCTTCGGGGTGGTGGAAGAGACCCAGTACTTC
TRBJ2-3	many	TRBD2	TRBV24-1	CATSVLSAGARDTQYF	TGTGCCACCAGCGTCCTCTCTGCGGGAGCAAGAGATACGCAGTATTTT
TRBJ2-3	.	TRBD1	TRBV23-1	CASDRDRGSDTQYF	TGCGCCAGCGACCGGGACAGGGGATCAGATACGCAGTATTTT
TRBJ2-3	few	TRBD2	TRBV12-3/TRBV12-4	CASSVAGLYSDTQYF	TGTGCCAGCAGTGTAGCGGGCCTCTACTCAGATACGCAGTATTTT
TRBJ2-1	few	TRBD1	TRBV5-5	CASSLGGTGGYNEQFF	TGTGCCAGCAGCTTGGGCGGGACAGGGGGATACAATGAGCAGTTCTTC
TRBJ1-1	.	.	TRBV27	CASSLQGKAEAFF	TGTGCCAGCAGTTTGCAAGGGAAGGCTGAAGCTTTCTTT
TRBJ2-7	.	.	TRBV7-2	CASSLLGTIYEQYF	TGTGCTAGCAGCTTACTCGGGACAATTTACGAGCAGTACTTC
TRBJ2-3	few	.	TRBV20-1	CSARMRLSTDTQYF	TGCAGTGCTAGGATGCGTCTTAGCACAGATACGCAGTATTTT
TRBJ2-7	few	.	TRBV7-6	CASSLGGRRYEQYF	TGTGCCAGCAGCTTAGGTGGGAGGAGGTACGAGCAGTACTTC
TRBJ2-1	many	TRBD2	TRBV20-1	CSVQDSGSRNEQFF	TGCAGTGTTCAGGATAGCGGGAGTCGGAATGAGCAGTTCTTC
TRBJ2-1	.	.	TRBV7-2	CASSLFPPNEQFF	TGTGCCAGCAGCTTATTTCCTCCGAATGAGCAGTTCTTC
TRBJ2-3	few	TRBD2	TRBV7-2	CASSFGVAGAVDTQYF	TGTGCCAGCAGCTTCGGAGTGGCGGGAGCGGTAGATACGCAGTATTTT
TRBJ2-7	few	.	TRBV5-6	CASSYKGSSYEQYF	TGTGCCAGCAGCTATAAGGGGTCCTCCTACGAGCAGTACTTC
TRBJ2-1	few	TRBD2	TRBV5-1	CASSSSGDSYNEQFF	TGCGCCAGCAGCTCGAGCGGGGACTCCTACAATGAGCAGTTCTTC
TRBJ2-7	few	TRBD1	TRBV3-1	CASSQVLRGPYEQYF	TGTGCCAGCAGCCAAGTGCTGAGGGGGCCCTACGAGCAGTACTTC
TRBJ2-7	few	.	TRBV6-1	CASRPSASYEQYF	TGTGCCAGCAGGCCTTCGGCCTCCTACGAGCAGTACTTC
TRBJ1-1	few	.	TRBV29-1	CSVQGMGYGAFF	TGCAGCGTCCAAGGGATGGGTTATGGAGCTTTCTTT
TRBJ2-7	.	TRBD1	TRBV4-3	CASSQVGGQGMAYEQYF	TGCGCCAGCAGCCAAGTAGGAGGACAGGGCATGGCATACGAGCAGTACTTC
TRBJ2-7	few	.	TRBV20-1	CSASLGPPEQYF	TGCAGTGCTAGCCTAGGACCCCCGGAGCAGTACTTC
TRBJ2-3	.	.	TRBV29-1	CSVLPGPLGRTQYF	TGCAGCGTTCTCCCAGGGCCCCTTGGGCGTACGCAGTATTTT
TRBJ2-1	few	.	TRBV5-1	CASTQTVGLPDEQFF	TGCGCCAGCACCCAAACCGTCGGGCTCCCCGACGAGCAGTTCTTC
TRBJ2-1	.	.	TRBV29-1	CSVVVGFTYNEQFF	TGCAGCGTTGTGGTGGGGTTCACCTACAATGAGCAGTTCTTC